The next 25 T cell receptor beta chains were all read from a single sample in a study of glioma-infiltrating T cells. The iRepertoire nested amplicon-rescue multiplex PCR amplified TCR alpha and beta CDR3s from RNA. In TCRdb, the multiplex PCR reads were re-called with MiXCR into one record per CDR3 protein. Of about 140,000 distinct CDR3 sequences in the sample, roughly 43% were seen once. Sequencing input: glioma tissue, nonneoplastic brain tissue, or PBMCs (not recorded which). The receptors derive from a human donor with low-grade glioma or glioblastoma, undergoing nonglioma brain surgery, or in good health (not recorded which).

At least ten counts were recorded for this clonotype. The chain combines TRBV19 with TRBJ2-7, with no clear D. CDR3 size: 11 residues. V gave up 4 bases and J gave up 6 bases, with 7 bases separating them. Germline CDR1 and CDR2: LNHDA and SQIVND (reference sequence). Here the CDR3 reads CASSRGSEQYF. The CDR3 DNA reads TGTGCCAGTAGTAGGGGATCCGAGCAGTACTTC.

This clonotype was seen a few times. This chain joins TRBV6-2 or TRBV6-3 and TRBJ2-7, with no clear D. The V gene's germline CDR1 is MNHEY and CDR2 SVGEGT. Trimming pared 7 bases from V and 0 bases from J, leaving 7 bases between. This CDR3 is built from 12 residues. The CDR3, as DNA: TGTGCCAGCAAGACCAACTCCTACGAGCAGTACTTC. Translating gives CASKTNSYEQYF.

About this clonotype: With a much larger clone just one base away, this may be a read error. The chain joins TRBV27 to TRBJ2-7, with D possibly matching TRBD1 (6 bases). CDR3 size: 15 residues. The V end lost 5 bases, the J end lost 5 bases, and 19 bases lay between the germline ends. Germline loops: CDR1 MNHEY, CDR2 SMNVEV (reference sequence). This chain's CDR3 is CASSVTGQGGDEQYF. DNA for the CDR3: TGTGCCAGCAGTGTCACCGGGCAAGGGGGTGACGAGCAGTACTTC.

The chain links TRBV27 to TRBJ1-2; 8 bases are a match to TRBD1. The junction had 8 bases not matched to a gene; V was cut back by 3 bases and J by 8 bases. The germline V gene has CDR1 MNHEY and CDR2 SMNVEV (reference sequence). This CDR3 spans 14 amino acids. The CDR3 DNA reads as TGTGCCAGCAGTTTCACAGGGGGAGATTCCGGCTACACCTTC. Protein sequence: CASSFTGGDSGYTF.

V gene TRBV20-1 combines with J gene TRBJ1-5; D may be TRBD1 (6 bases). V was cut by 5 bases and J by 0 bases, with 14 bases left in between. The CDR3 is 15 amino acids. CDR1 is DFQATT, CDR2 SNEGSKA, per germline (reference sequence). The CDR3 sequence is CSAQPGQYSNQPQHF. CDR3 sequence (DNA): TGCAGTGCTCAACCCGGACAGTATAGCAATCAGCCCCAGCATTTT.

Concerning this clonotype itself: A much larger clone lies a single base off, so this may be a read error. The conserved final phenylalanine or tryptophan is absent from the CDR3, which likely points to a read error. The gene calls are TRBV4-1 and TRBJ1-6; the D is unclear. V was trimmed by 1 base and J by 7 bases, leaving 8 bases between them. The CDR3 spans 14 residues. Germline V CDR1 and CDR2: MGHRA, YSYEKL. The CDR3 sequence: CASSQAQRNSPLHL. The CDR3 nucleotides read TGCGCCAGCAGCCAAGCCCAGCGGAATTCACCCCTCCACCTT.

The chain couples TRBV7-3 to TRBJ2-1, with TRBD2 matching over 11 bases. The CDR3 has 15 amino acids. Per germline, CDR1 SGHTA and CDR2 FQGTGA. With 5 bases clipped from V and 5 bases from J, the junction kept 5 bases outside the gene matches. CDR3 loop: CASSMGLAAHNEQFF. CDR3 DNA sequence: TGTGCCAGCAGCATGGGACTAGCGGCTCACAATGAGCAGTTCTTC.

The V call is TRBV15, the J call TRBJ2-3; 8 bases agree with TRBD2. The V segment lost 0 bases and the J segment 3 bases; nucleotides outside the gene matches: 2. This CDR3 has 15 residues. Germline loops: CDR1 LNHNV, CDR2 YYDKDF (reference sequence). Written as DNA, the CDR3 is TGTGCCACCAGCAGAGAACTAGCGGAGACAGATACGCAGTATTTT. Residues: CATSRELAETDTQYF.

The rearrangement links TRBV3-1 to TRBJ1-1, with D unresolved. V lost 2 bases and J lost 2, with 9 bases in between. Germline V gene lookup returns CDR1 LGHDT and CDR2 YNNKEL (reference sequence). The CDR3 extends over 14 amino acids. The CDR3 DNA follows: TGTGCCAGCAGCCAATCGTTTACTAACACTGAAGCTTTCTTT. It codes for CASSQSFTNTEAFF.

This clonotype was seen more than once but under ten times. This chain links TRBV10-2 with TRBJ2-5; 13 nucleotides line up with TRBD2. The CDR3 contains 20 residues. The V gene's germline CDR1 is WSHSY and CDR2 SAAADI. J was trimmed by 4 bases and V by 3 bases; bases with no gene match: 17. The CDR3 bases are TGCGCCAGCAGTGAAATGTCGGGGAAACGCGGACTAGCGGGAGTAGAGACCCAGTACTTC. Its protein product is CASSEMSGKRGLAGVETQYF.

The sample holds a few counts of this clonotype. This chain links TRBV6-1 with TRBJ2-7; 8 bases align to TRBD2. The CDR3 consists of 13 residues. CDR1 and CDR2 from the germline V gene are MNHNS and SASEGT. Unmatched junction bases numbered 6, after V lost 6 bases and J lost 5 bases. CDR3 region: CASRSGTSNEQYF. The DNA of the CDR3 is TGTGCCAGCAGGTCCGGGACTAGTAACGAGCAGTACTTC.

Note on this clonotype: This sequence may be a read error, since a much larger clone differs from it by one base. DNA for the CDR3: TGTGCCAGCAGTACCCCCAGCACCAACACTGAAGCTTTCTTT. Translating gives CASSTPSTNTEAFF. The V and J genes are TRBV6-5 and TRBJ1-1; no definite D call. CDR3 size: 14 residues. V was clipped by 5 bases and J by 2 bases, with 12 bases between them. The germline gives CDR1 MNHEY, CDR2 SVGAGI.

This clonotype was counted a few times. This rearrangement joins TRBV4-1 to TRBJ1-2; 8 bases are a match to TRBD1. V dropped 4 bases and J dropped 2; count of bases not matched to a gene: 6. This CDR3 has 15 amino acids. The V gene's germline CDR1 is MGHRA and CDR2 YSYEKL. As DNA, the CDR3 is TGCGCCAGCAGCCCAGACGGACAGGGCAACTATGGCTACACCTTC. Protein: CASSPDGQGNYGYTF.

This clonotype was picked up many times. V gene TRBV6-1 combines with J gene TRBJ2-3, with a weak D call TRBD2 (6 bases). V dropped 7 bases and J dropped 0 bases, with 11 bases sitting between them. The CDR3 is 14 amino acids. Germline lookup yields CDR1 MNHNS and CDR2 SASEGT. Here the CDR3 reads CASKLLASTDTQYF. For the CDR3, the DNA is TGTGCCAGCAAACTACTAGCTAGCACAGATACGCAGTATTTT.

Here the CDR3 DNA reads TGCGCCAGCAGCTTGGTAGCGGGTATAACTACCCGCACAGATACGCAGTATTTT. Translation gives CASSLVAGITTRTDTQYF. V and J are TRBV5-1 and TRBJ2-3, with TRBD2 identical over 7 bases. CDR1 and CDR2 from the germline V gene are SGHRS and YFSETQ. V shed 0 bases, J shed 1 base, and the junction held 11 bases outside the gene matches. CDR3 size: 18 residues.

The V and J genes are TRBV7-2 and TRBJ2-7; tentative D call: TRBD1 (6 bases). CDR3 size: 14 residues. Germline loops: CDR1 SGHTA, CDR2 FQGNSA. Between the trimmed V and J ends, which lost 4 bases and 0 bases, there was a span of 10 bases. The CDR3 nucleotides read TGTGCCAGCAGCTCGGACAGTCACTCCTACGAGCAGTACTTC. This encodes CASSSDSHSYEQYF.

J is TRBJ2-3 and V is TRBV7-2; 9 nucleotides line up with TRBD2. Germline lookup yields CDR1 SGHTA and CDR2 FQGNSA. V lost 5 bases, J lost 0 bases, and 6 bases stayed unmatched. This CDR3 region has 16 residues. The CDR3 reads CASSTSGFASTDTQYF. CDR3 nucleotides: TGTGCCAGCAGCACTAGCGGGTTCGCTAGCACAGATACGCAGTATTTT.

As to this clonotype: At one of its ends the junction is not consistent with the germline gene, which may arise from a read error. The DNA for the CDR3 is TGTGTCAGCAGTTACAACCTATTGAGTGGGGGTTTTAGTCGGGATGAGCAGTTCTTC. Protein product: CVSSYNLLSGGFSRDEQFF. The rearrangement uses TRBV6-5 and TRBJ2-1; D could derive from TRBD1 or TRBD2 (5 bases each). Germline loops: CDR1 MNHEY, CDR2 SVGAGI. The CDR3 has 19 residues.

The V gene is TRBV6-5, the J gene TRBJ2-7; TRBD2 matches 7 bases. This CDR3 contains 14 residues. The V gene's germline CDR1 is MNHEY and CDR2 SVGAGI. V shed 5 bases and J 4 bases; nucleotides not matched to a gene: 8. In DNA form, the CDR3 reads TGTGCCAGCAGTGATTCGGGGGGAGGGTACGAGCAGTACTTC. It specifies CASSDSGGGYEQYF.

The rearrangement uses TRBV20-1 and TRBJ1-4; 10 bases align to TRBD1. Germline CDR1 reads DFQATT; CDR2 reads SNEGSKA (reference sequence). The CDR3 totals 15 residues. Germline trimming cut 4 bases from V and 5 bases from J; bases unmatched to any gene: 7. The chain's CDR3 is CSAIDPGQGNEKLFF. As DNA, the CDR3 is TGCAGTGCTATAGACCCGGGACAGGGGAATGAAAAACTGTTTTTT.

This chain connects TRBV4-2 to TRBJ2-3; tentative D call: TRBD2 (6 bases). V was shortened by 3 bases and J by 0 bases, with 16 bases between the two germline ends. CDR1 is LGHNA and CDR2 is YNFKEQ in the germline V gene. The CDR3 has 17 residues. CDR3 region: CASSHPSSVASTDTQYF. For the CDR3, the DNA is TGTGCCAGCAGCCATCCCTCTAGCGTGGCTAGCACAGATACGCAGTATTTT.

In regard to this clonotype: At one boundary the junction diverges from the germline segment, which might be a read error. The V and J genes are TRBV20-1 and TRBJ2-7, with D possibly being TRBD2 (5 bases). Germline CDR1 reads DFQATT; CDR2 reads SNEGSKA (reference sequence). There are 13 residues in the CDR3. The CDR3 loop reads CSARYPSSYERYF. The CDR3, as DNA: TGCAGTGCTAGATACCCTAGCTCCTACGAGCGGTACTTC.

The CDR3 nucleotides read TGCAGTGCTAGAGATACTAGCAGGCCCCAAGAGACCCAGTACTTC. It specifies CSARDTSRPQETQYF. V usage is TRBV20-1 and J usage is TRBJ2-5, with a possible D match to TRBD2 (6 bases). The CDR3 totals 15 residues. Germline CDR1 and CDR2: DFQATT and SNEGSKA (reference sequence). Trimming shortened V by 0 bases and J by 1 base, and 12 bases separated the two germline ends.

The chain links TRBV19 to TRBJ2-2, with 7 positions matching TRBD1. This CDR3 spans 14 amino acids. The V gene's germline CDR1 is LNHDA and CDR2 SQIVND (reference sequence). The ends lost 3 bases at V and 5 bases at J; junction bases unmatched: 3. In DNA form, the CDR3 reads TGTGCCAGTAGTATTTCGACAGGGACCGGGGAGCTGTTTTTT. Translating gives CASSISTGTGELFF.

J is TRBJ1-1 and V is TRBV27, with D unresolved. In germline, CDR1 is MNHEY, CDR2 SMNVEV (reference sequence). The CDR3 runs 14 residues. V lost 3 bases, J lost 4 bases, and 12 bases lay in between. The CDR3 DNA is TGTGCCAGCAGTTTGGGCATGGTATCCACTGAAGCTTTCTTT. Its translation is CASSLGMVSTEAFF.